Below are 30 T cell receptor beta chains sequenced from a single sample in a study of blood T cells in healthy people across ages. The authors ran a second PCR of 7 to 11 cycles using a sample-barcoded 5' primer and a J-beta primer mix. TCRdb analysed the 5' RACE reads with MiXCR anew, one entry per CDR3 protein. The data contain around 1,900,000 distinct CDR3 sequences, about 39% of them singletons. The material sequenced was blood. The receptors stem from a human donor in good health.

This clonotype was detected a few times. CDR3 sequence: CASSFSASSYNEQFF. As DNA, the CDR3 is TGTGCCAGCAGCTTCTCAGCGAGCTCCTACAATGAGCAGTTCTTC. The chain links TRBV7-2 to TRBJ2-1; D gene uncertain. V was pared by 3 bases and J by 0 bases, with 9 bases between. The CDR3 extends over 15 amino acids. Germline V gene data show CDR1 as SGHTA and CDR2 as FQGNSA.

The chain joins TRBV3-1 to TRBJ1-1, with 8 nucleotides matching TRBD1. Per germline, CDR1 LGHDT and CDR2 YNNKEL (reference sequence). The J segment lost 2 bases and the V segment lost 4 bases, leaving 6 bases of the junction unmatched. This CDR3 region has 15 residues. CDR3 region: CASSRTDRANTEAFF. CDR3 DNA: TGTGCCAGCAGCCGAACGGACAGGGCAAACACTGAAGCTTTCTTT.

This clonotype was seen a handful of times. The gene calls are TRBV4-3 and TRBJ1-1; D is undetermined. V was cut by 1 base and J by 1 base, with 10 bases left in between. The CDR3 spans 15 residues. CDR1 and CDR2 from the germline V gene are LGHNA and YSLEER. CDR3 sequence reads: CASSQGAGRNTEAFF. CDR3 nucleotides: TGCGCCAGCAGCCAAGGCGCAGGCAGGAACACTGAAGCTTTCTTT.

V is TRBV7-8 and J is TRBJ1-2; 11 positions agree with TRBD1. CDR1 is SGHVS and CDR2 is FQNEAQ in the germline V gene. This CDR3 region has 18 residues. V shed 4 bases, J shed 1 base, and the junction held 11 bases outside the gene matches. CDR3 residues: CASSSTRTGGDYNYGYTF. The CDR3 coding sequence is TGTGCCAGCAGCTCTACCAGGACAGGGGGCGATTATAACTATGGCTACACCTTC. The entire variable domain, with the rest obtained from reference TRBV7-8 and TRBJ1-2, is as follows: GAGVSQSPRYKVAKRGQDVALRCDPISGHVSLFWYQQALGQGPEFLTYFQNEAQLDKSGLPSDRFFAERPEGSVSTLKIQRTQQEDSAVYLCASSSTRTGGDYNYGYTFGSGTRLTVV.

The rearrangement links TRBV20-1 to TRBJ2-1; TRBD2 matches 13 bases. Germline V CDR1 and CDR2: DFQATT, SNEGSKA (reference sequence). The CDR3 spans 14 residues. Trimming removed 4 bases from V and 10 bases from J; junction bases left unmatched: 7. This CDR3 reads CSAKGLAGSWEQFF. For the CDR3, the DNA is TGCAGTGCTAAGGGACTAGCGGGGTCATGGGAGCAGTTCTTC.

The chain recombines TRBV2 with TRBJ1-2; 8 nucleotides align to TRBD1. Germline values: CDR1 SNHLY, CDR2 FYNNEI. Unmatched junction bases numbered 13, after V lost 6 bases and J lost 4 bases. The CDR3 consists of 16 residues. CDR3 nucleotides: TGTGCCAGCAGCCCCCGGCAGGGGGCATCGGGCTATGGCTACACCTTC. Its protein is CASSPRQGASGYGYTF.

The chain recombines TRBV20-1 with TRBJ2-1, with D unresolved. The CDR3 contains 15 residues. The germline gives CDR1 DFQATT, CDR2 SNEGSKA (reference sequence). V was pared by 0 bases and J by 3 bases, with 12 bases between. CDR3 coding DNA: TGCAGTGCTAGAGAGGGTAGTAGACTCTACAATGAGCAGTTCTTC. Translated, it gives CSAREGSRLYNEQFF.

This clonotype is a singleton in its sample. The CDR3: CASSATAGYYGYTF. CDR3 sequence (DNA): TGTGCCAGCAGTGCTACAGCAGGGTACTATGGCTACACCTTC. The rearrangement uses TRBV6-2 or TRBV6-3 and TRBJ1-2, with D perhaps TRBD1 (5 bases). The CDR3 runs to 14 residues. Germline V lookup: CDR1 MNHEY, CDR2 SVGEGT. The V gene lost 5 bases and the J gene lost 3 bases, with 13 bases spanning the gap.

The chain joins TRBV28 to TRBJ2-5; 7 bases line up with TRBD2. The CDR3 contains 15 residues. With V trimmed by 7 bases and J by 4 bases, 12 bases remained unmatched. Germline V lookup: CDR1 MDHEN, CDR2 SYDVKM. CDR3 amino acids: CASKADRGVGETQYF. The CDR3 DNA follows: TGTGCCAGCAAGGCCGATCGGGGGGTTGGAGAGACCCAGTACTTC.

This clonotype appeared a few times. This chain joins TRBV6-1 and TRBJ1-2; D possibly corresponds to TRBD1 (6 bases). Germline V gives CDR1 MNHNS, CDR2 SASEGT. CDR3 length: 15 amino acids. The V end lost 6 bases, the J end lost 3 bases, and 17 bases lay between the germline ends. The CDR3 here is CASRNTHRTDYGYTF. CDR3 bases: TGTGCCAGCAGAAACACCCACAGGACAGACTATGGCTACACCTTC.

The chain employs TRBV10-3 and TRBJ2-5; 7 bases match TRBD2. The J segment lost 4 bases and the V segment lost 4 bases, leaving 6 bases of the junction unmatched. Germline loops: CDR1 ENHRY, CDR2 SYGVKD. The CDR3 is 14 amino acids. For the CDR3, the DNA is TGTGCCATCAGTGGGGAGGGTTTGACAGAGACCCAGTACTTC. Translated: CAISGEGLTETQYF.

This clonotype was seen a handful of times. The chain joins TRBV10-3 to TRBJ2-7; D might be TRBD2 (6 bases). V lost 3 bases, J lost 4 bases, and 19 bases lay in between. CDR3 length: 16 amino acids. Germline V gives CDR1 ENHRY, CDR2 SYGVKD. CDR3 residues: CAISEGEVGFRYEQYF. The CDR3, as DNA: TGTGCCATCAGTGAAGGGGAGGTAGGGTTCAGGTACGAGCAGTACTTC.

This clonotype was found a few times. This chain connects TRBV7-9 to TRBJ2-5; 7 bases fit TRBD2. CDR3 length: 15 residues. Per germline, CDR1 SEHNR and CDR2 FQNEAQ (reference sequence). With 2 bases clipped from V and 3 bases from J, the junction kept 6 bases outside the gene matches. The CDR3 DNA sequence: TGTGCCAGCAGCTTAATGGCGGGAGTGGAAGAGACCCAGTACTTC. Its protein product is CASSLMAGVEETQYF.

This clonotype was seen only a few times. The chain links TRBV28 to TRBJ2-1; D is uncertain. The CDR3 runs to 15 residues. Trimming pared 2 bases from V and 3 bases from J, leaving 11 bases between. The germline gives CDR1 MDHEN, CDR2 SYDVKM. CDR3 in amino acids: CASSLSPRIYNEQFF. CDR3 DNA sequence: TGTGCCAGCAGTTTAAGTCCCCGGATCTACAATGAGCAGTTCTTC.

This clonotype came up a few times. V gene TRBV5-1 combines with J gene TRBJ1-4; D unresolved. Trimming shortened V by 5 bases and J by 0 bases, and 11 bases separated the two germline ends. The CDR3 consists of 15 residues. The germline V gene encodes CDR1 SGHRS and CDR2 YFSETQ. In nucleotides, the CDR3 is TGCGCCAGCAGGAATTCGGGCGCAACTAATGAAAAACTGTTTTTT. Encoded protein: CASRNSGATNEKLFF.

The chain employs TRBV29-1 and TRBJ1-5; 10 positions agree with TRBD1. CDR1 and CDR2 (germline): SQVTM, ANQGSEA. The ends lost 7 bases at V and 7 bases at J; junction bases unmatched: 7. This CDR3 is built from 13 residues. The CDR3 bases are TGCAGCGGCCCAGACAGGGGGCTGCAGCCCCAGCATTTT. Amino acids: CSGPDRGLQPQHF.

V and J are TRBV2 and TRBJ2-4; unclear D gene. Germline V CDR1 and CDR2: SNHLY, FYNNEI. The V end lost 1 base, the J end lost 4 bases, and 5 bases lay between the germline ends. The CDR3 contains 13 residues. The CDR3 coding sequence is TGTGCCAGCAGTGAAGGGGATAAAAACATTCAGTACTTC. This codes for CASSEGDKNIQYF. Combining the CDR3 with reference TRBV2 and TRBJ2-4 gives the whole variable domain EPEVTQTPSHQVTQMGQEVILRCVPISNHLYFYWYRQILGQKVEFLVSFYNNEISEKSEIFDDQFSVERPDGSNFTLKIRSTKLEDSAMYFCASSEGDKNIQYFGAGTRLSVL.

J is TRBJ2-1 and V is TRBV7-2; the D is unclear. Trimming removed 2 bases at V and 1 base at J, with 9 bases between. Germline CDR1 reads SGHTA; CDR2 reads FQGNSA. This CDR3 region has 15 residues. The CDR3 loop reads CASSLMGTSYNEQFF. The DNA of the CDR3 is TGTGCCAGCAGCTTAATGGGTACTTCCTACAATGAGCAGTTCTTC.

This chain uses TRBV9 with TRBJ2-7; D might be TRBD2 (6 bases). The CDR3 length is 14 residues. CDR1 SGDLS and CDR2 YYNGEE come from the germline V gene. V lost 4 bases, J lost 7 bases, and 18 bases lay in between. The CDR3 loop is CASSPYFSAGEQYF. The CDR3 bases are TGTGCCAGCAGCCCATACTTCTCCGCGGGGGAGCAGTACTTC.

The chain combines TRBV7-2 with TRBJ1-1; a weak D match, TRBD1 (5 bases). This CDR3 is 14 amino acids long. The germline CDR1 and CDR2 sequences are SGHTA and FQGNSA. V was pared by 3 bases and J by 6 bases, with 14 bases between. As DNA, the CDR3 is TGTGCCAGCAGCTTTTCGGGGGAATTCGCTGAAGCTTTCTTT. Its translation is CASSFSGEFAEAFF.

The chain joins TRBV6-6 to TRBJ2-7; TRBD2 agrees at 8 bases. This CDR3 region has 15 residues. Losses at the gene ends were 5 bases for V and 0 bases for J; bases not matched to a gene: 6. Germline assignment: CDR1 MNHNY and CDR2 SVGAGI (reference sequence). CDR3 coding DNA: TGTGCCAGCAGTCACGTTAGCGGGGACTCCTACGAGCAGTACTTC. Translated: CASSHVSGDSYEQYF.

V gene TRBV5-1 combines with J gene TRBJ2-5, with D tentatively TRBD1 or TRBD2 (6 bases each). In germline, CDR1 is SGHRS, CDR2 YFSETQ. The CDR3 extends over 14 amino acids. V was pared by 4 bases and J by 4 bases, with 14 bases between. The chain's CDR3 is CASSPGAPRETQYF. The CDR3 DNA sequence: TGCGCCAGCAGCCCGGGGGCGCCGAGAGAGACCCAGTACTTC.

At least ten counts were recorded for this clonotype. DNA of the CDR3: TGTGCCAGCAGCCCCCAGGGGGCTAATGAAAAACTGTTTTTT. This encodes CASSPQGANEKLFF. The V and J genes are TRBV7-9 and TRBJ1-4; 7 positions agree with TRBD1. The CDR3 is 14 residues long. V lost 5 bases, J lost 3 bases, and 3 bases stayed unmatched. The germline CDR1 and CDR2 sequences are SEHNR and FQNEAQ (reference sequence).

As regards this clonotype: Its ends do not fully match the called genes, so a read error is possible. The chain uses TRBV9 and TRBJ2-7, with 9 nucleotides matching TRBD2. The CDR3 has 15 residues. Per the germline V gene, CDR1 is SGDLS and CDR2 is YYNGEE. CDR3: CARSAGLAASYEQYF. For the CDR3, the DNA is TGTGCCCGCAGCGCGGGACTAGCTGCTTCCTACGAGCAGTACTTC.

The table lists this clonotype with a few counts. V and J are TRBV7-3 and TRBJ1-2, with 7 bases lining up with TRBD1. V lost 5 bases to trimming and J lost 7 bases; unmatched junction nucleotides: 7. In germline, CDR1 is SGHTA, CDR2 FQGTGA. The CDR3 is 13 amino acids. CDR3 sequence reads: CASSNPGGGGYTF. The CDR3 DNA reads as TGTGCCAGCAGCAACCCAGGGGGTGGTGGCTACACCTTC.

The chain carries TRBV6-5 and TRBJ2-1; possible D gene TRBD1, 6 bases. This CDR3 has 12 residues. Looked up from germline, CDR1 is MNHEY and CDR2 is SVGAGI. Trimming stripped 9 bases from V and 8 bases from J, with 14 bases between. CDR3 sequence reads: CARTGGNHEQFF. As DNA, the CDR3 is TGTGCCAGAACTGGGGGCAATCATGAGCAGTTCTTC.

The CDR3 bases are TGTGCCAGCAGTTTATACACTATAGCGGGGACATACGAGCAGTACTTC. This gives the protein CASSLYTIAGTYEQYF. The chain joins TRBV12-3 or TRBV12-4 to TRBJ2-1; 8 nucleotides align to TRBD2. The J call could be wrong; TRBJ2-7 is a better fit for the DNA end. CDR3 length equals 16 residues.

This clonotype was detected a few times. The V gene is TRBV25-1, the J gene TRBJ2-3; D is unclear. The germline V gene encodes CDR1 MGHDK and CDR2 SYGVNS. This CDR3 spans 15 amino acids. Trimming took off 4 bases at V and 2 bases at J, with 13 bases between the two ends. CDR3 protein: CASSARALLTDTQYF. CDR3 DNA: TGTGCCAGCAGTGCCCGGGCATTGCTCACAGATACGCAGTATTTT.

This clonotype was observed a few times. V usage is TRBV7-9 and J usage is TRBJ2-5; possibly TRBD1 for D (6 bases). The CDR3 has 16 residues. Trimming stripped 4 bases from V and 4 bases from J, with 19 bases between. CDR1 is SEHNR, CDR2 FQNEAQ, per germline (reference sequence). The CDR3 loop is CASSSDRQGSRETQYF. Written as DNA, the CDR3 is TGTGCCAGCAGCTCTGACAGGCAGGGAAGCAGAGAGACCCAGTACTTC.

This clonotype has more than one count but fewer than ten. The chain couples TRBV20-1 to TRBJ2-7, with D perhaps matching TRBD1 (6 bases). Germline V gene lookup returns CDR1 DFQATT and CDR2 SNEGSKA (reference sequence). Deletions cut 3 bases from V and 8 bases from J, with 20 bases between. The CDR3 has 14 residues. The DNA of the CDR3 is TGCAGTGCTAGTGAGGGGACAAGGCTACGAAAGCAGTACTTC. Its translation: CSASEGTRLRKQYF.